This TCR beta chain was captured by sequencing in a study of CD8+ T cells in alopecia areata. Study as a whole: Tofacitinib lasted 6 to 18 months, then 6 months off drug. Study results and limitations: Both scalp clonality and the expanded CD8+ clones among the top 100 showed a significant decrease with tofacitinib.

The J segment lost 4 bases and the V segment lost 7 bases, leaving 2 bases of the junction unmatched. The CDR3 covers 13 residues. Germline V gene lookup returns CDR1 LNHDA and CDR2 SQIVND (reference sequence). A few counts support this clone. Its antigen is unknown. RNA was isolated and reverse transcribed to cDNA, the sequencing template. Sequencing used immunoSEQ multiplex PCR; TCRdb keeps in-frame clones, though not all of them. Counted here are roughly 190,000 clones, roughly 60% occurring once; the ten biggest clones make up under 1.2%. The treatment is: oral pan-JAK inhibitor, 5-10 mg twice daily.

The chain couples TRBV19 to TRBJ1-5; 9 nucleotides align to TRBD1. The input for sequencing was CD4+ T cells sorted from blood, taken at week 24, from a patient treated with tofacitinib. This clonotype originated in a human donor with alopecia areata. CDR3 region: CASKGQGNQPQHF. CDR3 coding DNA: TGTGCCAGTAAGGGACAGGGTAATCAGCCCCAGCATTTT.